The rows below give T cell receptor beta chains drawn from one sample of a study of T cells in Graves' hyperthyroidism and ophthalmopathy. TCRdb recomputed calls from the multiplex PCR reads with MiXCR, one row per CDR3 protein. Of roughly 840,000 distinct CDR3 sequences listed, about 38% are singletons. Sample: blood. The receptors shown here come from a man younger than 35 with Graves' hyperthyroidism. Both conserved end residues are part of each CDR3.

j_gene	v_gene	CDR3aa
TRBJ2-7	TRBV7-9	CASSQGGYLEQYF
TRBJ1-1	TRBV7-2	CASSLTGSPNTEAFF
TRBJ1-5	TRBV20-1	CSALRQGGNQPQHF
TRBJ1-4	TRBV5-6	CVSKKGGGVTNEKLFF
TRBJ2-7	TRBV5-1	CASSLADRGRDEQYF
TRBJ2-7	TRBV19	CASSSGGVYEQYF
TRBJ1-3	TRBV15	CATSRDFGKGNTIYF
TRBJ1-1	TRBV9	CASSSLGTNTEAFF
TRBJ2-7	TRBV7-8	CASSLVGLAGEEQYF
TRBJ1-2	TRBV7-9	CASSLGGQGAGYTF
TRBJ2-5	TRBV20-1	CSARDLRGDVKTQYF
TRBJ1-1	TRBV19	CASSIIDRDTEAFF
TRBJ2-7	TRBV12-3/TRBV12-4	CASRVTAGRNEQYF
TRBJ1-5	TRBV20-1	CSARGLGVQPQHF
TRBJ2-7	TRBV11-2	CASSFTGGNYEQYF
TRBJ2-6	TRBV7-2	CASSVSSRGGSGANVLTF
TRBJ1-6	TRBV6-1	CASREGSGGSPLHF
TRBJ1-4	TRBV4-2	CASSQGEGQGEKLFF
TRBJ1-1	TRBV7-9	CASSVSPVPEAFF
TRBJ1-4	TRBV12-3/TRBV12-4	CASSMPAGGGEKLFF
TRBJ2-7	TRBV29-1	CSVAWDASGYEQYF
TRBJ2-7	TRBV7-2	CASSLRAGDYEQYF
TRBJ2-7	TRBV29-1	CSVIQGYTYEQYF
TRBJ1-5	TRBV19	CASSYGRTGRYQPQHF
TRBJ1-5	TRBV2	CASSGLTGGGQPQHF
TRBJ1-1	TRBV15	CATSSADVMGTNTEAFF
TRBJ1-1	TRBV2	CATLGTENTEVFF
TRBJ2-6	TRBV7-8	CASSLARVMGGSSGANVLTF
TRBJ1-1	TRBV5-1	CASSLDLDMVNTEAFF
TRBJ2-5	TRBV7-7	CASSSDLTWETQYF
TRBJ1-2	TRBV4-1	CASSQDRGYTF
TRBJ2-6	TRBV2	CASSDRRAGANVLTF
TRBJ2-7	TRBV7-8	CASSPLAGANEQYF
TRBJ1-6	TRBV9	CASSLGGHNQPLHF
TRBJ1-1	TRBV12-3/TRBV12-4	CASSALGVGEAFF
TRBJ1-4	TRBV12-3/TRBV12-4	CASSFAEKLFF
TRBJ2-7	TRBV7-9	CASSLAFGQGDEQYF
TRBJ1-5	TRBV4-1	CASSQGIRDVNQPQHF
TRBJ1-1	TRBV2	CASLGQANTEAFF
TRBJ1-4	TRBV29-1	CSVIGTTDEKLFF
TRBJ2-2	TRBV2	CASSLEDGWLSADTGELFF
TRBJ2-5	TRBV7-2	CASSPRSVQETQYF
TRBJ2-5	TRBV7-7	CASSSLTSGDETQYF
TRBJ2-7	TRBV12-3/TRBV12-4	CASTSGGHEQYF
TRBJ2-5	TRBV9	CASSSEGLADETQYF
TRBJ2-7	TRBV3-1	CASSQRDISYEQYF
TRBJ2-7	TRBV13	CASSDRRGRWDRGSEQYF
TRBJ1-4	TRBV12-3/TRBV12-4	CASSLALGGGKLFF